The 3 T cell receptor beta chains reported below all come from one sample, sequenced in a study of CD8 T cells in Susac syndrome. It was with random hexamers that 0.5 to 1 ug RNA was reverse transcribed. TCRdb ran MiXCR on the immunoSEQ multiplex PCR reads and lists one entry per CDR3 protein. Of 110,000 or so distinct CDR3 sequences listed, about 96% are singletons. Sequencing input: CD4+ T cells from PBMCs. Receptors originate from a human donor in good health.

V usage is TRBV5-6 and J usage is TRBJ2-3, with 7 nucleotides matching TRBD2. V was pared by 4 bases and J by 4 bases, with 3 bases of the junction left unmatched. The CDR3 consists of 13 residues. CDR1 and CDR2 from the germline V gene are SGHDT and YYEEEE. In DNA, the CDR3 is TGTGCCAGCAGCCGGACTAGACCAGATACGCAGTATTTT. The encoded protein is CASSRTRPDTQYF.

V and J are TRBV7-2 and TRBJ1-5; tentatively, D is TRBD1 (6 bases). Germline loops: CDR1 SGHTA, CDR2 FQGNSA. Trimming shortened V by 6 bases and J by 5 bases, and 11 bases separated the two germline ends. This CDR3 has 13 amino acids. The CDR3 coding sequence is TGTGCCAGCAGAAGACAGGTTGATCAGCCCCAGCATTTT. It codes for CASRRQVDQPQHF.

The chain links TRBV5-6 to TRBJ2-7; D is perhaps TRBD1 (5 bases). V lost 4 bases to trimming and J lost 3 bases, with 17 bases between them. Germline CDR1 reads SGHDT; CDR2 reads YYEEEE. The CDR3 sequence is 15 residues long. The CDR3 reads CASSIATGQRYEQYF. The CDR3 DNA follows: TGTGCCAGCAGCATCGCAACAGGACAACGCTACGAGCAGTACTTC.